This TCR beta chain came from a study of cytomegalovirus exposure and HLA in healthy donors (dated by TCRdb to about 2017). General notes on the study: The 670 or so repertoires of the first cohort and the 120 or so validation repertoires were produced on the same platform, according to a later analysis. The study was designed to test whether signatures of past pathogen exposure could be identified by cataloging public T cell receptors. Along with the approximately 670-subject first cohort, a separate validation cohort of around 120 different subjects was used. To predict cytomegalovirus infection status, the study combined high-throughput TCR immunosequencing, statistical association of individual TCRs with disease status, and machine learning. Points the paper makes about the study in general: The classifier was reported to diagnose cytomegalovirus status with high specificity and sensitivity in both the original and validation cohorts. Across donors, most TCR sequences were observed very rarely, whereas some public TCRs were present in many individuals. Of the cluster scores, approximately 95% were above 0 in a later analysis, which found that TCRs clustered in the first cohort also tended to co-occur in the 110 or so validation repertoires. It was suggested by the authors that the approach could potentially be generalized to other disease states and immunological phenotypes. Three of the identified cytomegalovirus-associated TCR beta chains were confirmed in vitro to be specific for cytomegalovirus antigens. All 120 or so repertoires were used to score co-occurrence in the validation cohort in a later analysis, because that analysis had no HLA typing for the cohort. The study listed 150 to 200 TCR beta chains as associated with cytomegalovirus.

The library was built by means of the immunoSEQ multiplex PCR assay. Concerning the study's data processing: To diagnose cytomegalovirus status from the catalog of TCR beta chain sequences, a statistical classification framework was built. The clones in this table, taken by TCRdb from immuneACCESS, are in-frame only. Not every clone is retained; where verified, under half of the shortfall comes from an unresolved V gene, and the cause of the rest is unknown. V, J and clone size are those of that table, while D and trimming were read from the DNA. The sample table records 200,000 to 250,000 clones; 65% to 85% of these occur just once. Jointly, the top ten make up around 15% of the sample. Separate from the roughly 650-subject first cohort, the validation cohort of roughly 130 subjects was the group to which the donors belonged. CDR1 SGHNT and CDR2 YENEEA are derived from the germline V gene. The CDR3 measures 15 amino acids from cysteine to phenylalanine. The retained sequence is limited to the CDR3, 45 bases, with the frame set at the first base. The V and J ends are trimmed by 3 bases and 5 bases, leaving 17 bases between them.

In regard to this clone: What antigen it recognizes has not been identified. The sample holds no much larger clone one base away, and base qualities are not on file.

Sequencing was carried out using PBMCs. The clonotype comes from a woman in her 30s in good health and CMV-seropositive. Rearrangement joined TRBV11-3 to TRBJ2-7; the D gene assignment is ambiguous. The sequenced DNA is TGTGCCAGCAGCTTTTTGTCGGGTCGAGGCCACGAGCAGTACTTC. Translated, this is CASSFLSGRGHEQYF.